The T cell receptor (beta chain) described here comes from a study of shared clonotypes between healthy human individuals. Sequencing was performed with immunoSEQ multiplex PCR; in TCRdb, only in-frame clones are kept and a portion is missing. The profile shows some 1.4 million clones, roughly 96% of them singletons. The clonotype was recovered from a man aged 25 to 45 in good health. The sample was naive CD4+ T cells sorted from blood. Subset noted: CD45RA+ positively selected.

CDR3 in amino acids: CASSWPGLAPGELFF. The CDR3 DNA follows: TGTGCCAGCAGCTGGCCAGGACTAGCGCCCGGGGAGCTGTTTTTT. The chain carries TRBV5-4 and TRBJ2-2, with 9 bases lining up with TRBD2. The CDR3 sequence is 15 residues long. Trimming at V came to 3 bases and at J to 6 bases, leaving 6 bases not matched to a gene. Germline CDR1 SGHNT, CDR2 YYREEE (reference sequence). Full variable domain (outside the CDR3, taken from reference TRBV5-4 and TRBJ2-2): ETGVTQSPTHLIKTRGQQVTLRCSSQSGHNTVSWYQQALGQGPQFIFQYYREEENGRGNFPPRFSGLQFPNYSSELNVNALELDDSALYLCASSWPGLAPGELFFGEGSRLTVL.